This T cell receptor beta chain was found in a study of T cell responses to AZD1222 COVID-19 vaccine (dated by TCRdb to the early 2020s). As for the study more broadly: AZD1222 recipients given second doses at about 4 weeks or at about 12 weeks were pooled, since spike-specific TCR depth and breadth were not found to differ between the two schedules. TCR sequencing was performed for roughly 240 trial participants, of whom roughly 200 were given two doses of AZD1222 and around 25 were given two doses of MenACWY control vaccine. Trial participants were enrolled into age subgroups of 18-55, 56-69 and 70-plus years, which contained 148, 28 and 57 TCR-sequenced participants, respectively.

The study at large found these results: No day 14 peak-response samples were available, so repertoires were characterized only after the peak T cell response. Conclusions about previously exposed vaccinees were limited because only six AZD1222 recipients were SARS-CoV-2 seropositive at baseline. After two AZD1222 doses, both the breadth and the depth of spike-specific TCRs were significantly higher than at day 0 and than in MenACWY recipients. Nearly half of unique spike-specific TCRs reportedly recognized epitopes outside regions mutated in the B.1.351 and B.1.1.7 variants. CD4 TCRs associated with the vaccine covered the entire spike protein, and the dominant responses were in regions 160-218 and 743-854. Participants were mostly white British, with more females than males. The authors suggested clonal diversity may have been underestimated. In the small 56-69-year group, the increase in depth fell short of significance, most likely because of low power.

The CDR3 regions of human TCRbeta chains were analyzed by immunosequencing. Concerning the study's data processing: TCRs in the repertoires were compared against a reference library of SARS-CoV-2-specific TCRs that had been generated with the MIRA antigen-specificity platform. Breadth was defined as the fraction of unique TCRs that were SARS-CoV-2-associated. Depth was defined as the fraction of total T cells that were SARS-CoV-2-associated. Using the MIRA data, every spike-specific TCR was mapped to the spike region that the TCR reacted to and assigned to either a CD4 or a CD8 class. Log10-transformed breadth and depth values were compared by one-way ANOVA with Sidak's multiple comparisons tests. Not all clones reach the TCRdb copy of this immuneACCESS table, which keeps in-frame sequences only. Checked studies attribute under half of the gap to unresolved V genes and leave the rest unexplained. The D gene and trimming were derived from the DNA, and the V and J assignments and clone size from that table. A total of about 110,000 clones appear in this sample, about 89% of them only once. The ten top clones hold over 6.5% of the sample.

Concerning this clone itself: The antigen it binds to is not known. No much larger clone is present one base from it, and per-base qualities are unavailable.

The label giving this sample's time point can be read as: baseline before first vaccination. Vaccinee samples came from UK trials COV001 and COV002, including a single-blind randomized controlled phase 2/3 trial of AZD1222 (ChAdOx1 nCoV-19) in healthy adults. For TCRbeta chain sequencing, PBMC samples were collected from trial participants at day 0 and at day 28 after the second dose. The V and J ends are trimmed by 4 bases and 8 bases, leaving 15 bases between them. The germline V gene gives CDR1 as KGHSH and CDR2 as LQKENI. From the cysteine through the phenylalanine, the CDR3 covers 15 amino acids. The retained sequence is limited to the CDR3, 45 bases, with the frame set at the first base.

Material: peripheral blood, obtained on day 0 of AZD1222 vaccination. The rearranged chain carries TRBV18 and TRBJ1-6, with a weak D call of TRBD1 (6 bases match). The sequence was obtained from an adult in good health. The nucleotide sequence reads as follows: TGTGCCAGCTCACAGTACAGGGTGGGAGATTCACCCCTCCACTTT. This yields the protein CASSQYRVGDSPLHF.